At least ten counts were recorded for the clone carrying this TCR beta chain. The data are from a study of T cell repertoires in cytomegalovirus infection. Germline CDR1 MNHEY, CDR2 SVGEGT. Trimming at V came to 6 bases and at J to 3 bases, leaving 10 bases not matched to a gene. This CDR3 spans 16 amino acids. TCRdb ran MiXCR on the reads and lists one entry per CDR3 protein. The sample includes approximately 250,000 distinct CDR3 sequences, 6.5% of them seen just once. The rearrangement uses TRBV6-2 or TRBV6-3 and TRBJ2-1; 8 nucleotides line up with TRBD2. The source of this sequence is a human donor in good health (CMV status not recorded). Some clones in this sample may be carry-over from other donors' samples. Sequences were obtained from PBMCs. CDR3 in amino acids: CASRTWRLASYNEQFF. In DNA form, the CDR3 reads TGTGCCAGCAGGACATGGAGACTAGCGAGCTACAATGAGCAGTTCTTC.